The rows below give T cell receptor beta chains drawn from one sample of a study of blood T cells in healthy people across ages. TCRdb fed the 5' RACE reads into MiXCR, producing one record per CDR3 protein. Of roughly 1,800,000 distinct CDR3 sequences listed, around 48% are singletons. The sequenced sample consisted of blood. The receptors shown here come from a woman aged 40 to 55 in good health. CDR3s include the opening cysteine and the closing phenylalanine or tryptophan. The order of the fields is V gene, J gene, clone size, D gene, CDR3 DNA, CDR3 protein. A D gene is named only where the DNA matches it firmly. Clone size appears in some rows only: once, few, many, or a class for an expanded clone.

v_call: TRBV10-3
j_call: TRBJ1-2
clone_size: -
d_call: -
cdr3_nt: TGTGCCATCAGGGGACAAGAGAACTATGGCTACACCTTC
cdr3_aa: CAIRGQENYGYTF

v_call: TRBV29-1
j_call: TRBJ2-3
clone_size: few
d_call: TRBD2
cdr3_nt: TGCAGCGTTACCAGGACTAGCGGGGGACTCACAGATACGCAGTATTTT
cdr3_aa: CSVTRTSGGLTDTQYF

v_call: TRBV5-1
j_call: TRBJ2-3
clone_size: few
d_call: -
cdr3_nt: TGCGCCAGCGTCGGACAGTTTAGCACAGATACGCAGTATTTT
cdr3_aa: CASVGQFSTDTQYF

v_call: TRBV6-1
j_call: TRBJ2-7
clone_size: few
d_call: -
cdr3_nt: TGTGCCAGCAAGGGGACCTCGCCGGGCTACGAGCAGTACTTC
cdr3_aa: CASKGTSPGYEQYF

v_call: TRBV11-1
j_call: TRBJ2-5
clone_size: few
d_call: -
cdr3_nt: TGTGCCAGCAGCTTCTTCGGCAGCCAAGAGACCCAGTACTTC
cdr3_aa: CASSFFGSQETQYF

v_call: TRBV5-1
j_call: TRBJ2-5
clone_size: few
d_call: -
cdr3_nt: TGCGCCAGCAGCTTGGTGGGGGAGAGGGAGACCCAGTACTTC
cdr3_aa: CASSLVGERETQYF

v_call: TRBV5-6
j_call: TRBJ1-6
clone_size: -
d_call: -
cdr3_nt: TGTGCCAGCAGCTTGTTCCCGGTGACAGTCGACATCGTTTCACCCCTCCACTTT
cdr3_aa: CASSLFPVTVDIVSPLHF

v_call: TRBV10-3
j_call: TRBJ2-5
clone_size: -
d_call: -
cdr3_nt: TGTGCCATCAGTGGGGACCGGGACACGGAAGAGACCCAGTACTTC
cdr3_aa: CAISGDRDTEETQYF

v_call: TRBV6-5
j_call: TRBJ2-3
clone_size: -
d_call: TRBD2
cdr3_nt: TGTGCCAGCAGTTATCTTCCCCCCAGCGGGGGGCGGTTTGGGGGAGATACGCAGTATTTT
cdr3_aa: CASSYLPPSGGRFGGDTQYF

v_call: TRBV4-1
j_call: TRBJ2-7
clone_size: -
d_call: -
cdr3_nt: TGCGCCAGCAGCCAAGATGGGCAGGGAAAGCCGTACTTC
cdr3_aa: CASSQDGQGKPYF

v_call: TRBV20-1
j_call: TRBJ2-7
clone_size: -
d_call: TRBD1
cdr3_nt: TGCAGTGCTAGAGATCCTACAGGGGGCCAGTACGAGCAGTACTTC
cdr3_aa: CSARDPTGGQYEQYF

v_call: TRBV6-6
j_call: TRBJ1-6
clone_size: -
d_call: -
cdr3_nt: TGTGCCAGCAGTAACGCCGGGTCTCCGGTCTCACCCCTCCACTTT
cdr3_aa: CASSNAGSPVSPLHF

v_call: TRBV28
j_call: TRBJ1-6
clone_size: -
d_call: TRBD1
cdr3_nt: TGTGCCAGCATTCCTGGACAGGACCCCCGAGCTTCACCCCTCCACTTT
cdr3_aa: CASIPGQDPRASPLHF

v_call: TRBV9
j_call: TRBJ2-5
clone_size: -
d_call: TRBD1
cdr3_nt: TGTGCCAGCAGCGCGCAACAGGGGTTAGAGCAGTACTTC
cdr3_aa: CASSAQQGLEQYF

v_call: TRBV3-1
j_call: TRBJ2-3
clone_size: -
d_call: -
cdr3_nt: TGTGCCAGCAGCCAAGCAGGGAGTGGGCAGGCGCAGTATTTT
cdr3_aa: CASSQAGSGQAQYF

v_call: TRBV9
j_call: TRBJ2-3
clone_size: -
d_call: -
cdr3_nt: TGTGCCAGCAGCGCTCCCCCCGGGGGCACAACAGATACGCAGTATTTT
cdr3_aa: CASSAPPGGTTDTQYF

v_call: TRBV20-1
j_call: TRBJ2-4
clone_size: few
d_call: -
cdr3_nt: TGCAGTGCGAACGACTTTGCAGGAAACATTCAGTACTTC
cdr3_aa: CSANDFAGNIQYF

v_call: TRBV20-1
j_call: TRBJ1-5
clone_size: -
d_call: -
cdr3_nt: TGCAGTGCTAGAGCCGGGAGTAACGAGCAGCCCCAGCATTTT
cdr3_aa: CSARAGSNEQPQHF

v_call: TRBV11-1
j_call: TRBJ2-5
clone_size: -
d_call: TRBD1
cdr3_nt: TGTGCCAGCAGCTTAGCGCCGGACAGGGATCAAGAGACCCAGTACTTC
cdr3_aa: CASSLAPDRDQETQYF

v_call: TRBV20-1
j_call: TRBJ2-1
clone_size: -
d_call: TRBD2
cdr3_nt: TGCGCCCCCGGAGGAAGGGAGGGGCAGTTCTTC
cdr3_aa: CAPGGREGQFF

v_call: TRBV20-1
j_call: TRBJ1-1
clone_size: -
d_call: TRBD1
cdr3_nt: TGCAGTGCTAGAGCGAAAGGGGGCGCAAACACTGAAGCTTTCTTT
cdr3_aa: CSARAKGGANTEAFF

v_call: TRBV5-1
j_call: TRBJ1-2
clone_size: -
d_call: -
cdr3_nt: TGCACCAGCAGCCCCTCGAGCACTAACTATGGCTACACCTTC
cdr3_aa: CTSSPSSTNYGYTF

v_call: TRBV20-1
j_call: TRBJ2-1
clone_size: -
d_call: -
cdr3_nt: TGCAGTGCTAGTTGGCCGGGGGATGGCGAGCAGTTCTTC
cdr3_aa: CSASWPGDGEQFF

v_call: TRBV24-1
j_call: TRBJ2-5
clone_size: -
d_call: -
cdr3_nt: TGTGCCACCAGTGAGGCGCAGGTGTTTAGGCATGAGCAGTACTTC
cdr3_aa: CATSEAQVFRHEQYF

v_call: TRBV12-3/TRBV12-4
j_call: TRBJ2-7
clone_size: few
d_call: -
cdr3_nt: TGTGCCAGCACCGCTCAGGGGCCCTACGAGCAGTACTTC
cdr3_aa: CASTAQGPYEQYF

v_call: TRBV2
j_call: TRBJ2-3
clone_size: -
d_call: -
cdr3_nt: TGTGCCAGCAGTGACCGCCCGGGAGATACGCAGTATTTT
cdr3_aa: CASSDRPGDTQYF

v_call: TRBV7-2
j_call: TRBJ2-1
clone_size: few
d_call: -
cdr3_nt: TGTGCCAGCAGCCGAGGACGAGCCCGAGCGTCCTACAATGAGCAGTTCTTC
cdr3_aa: CASSRGRARASYNEQFF

v_call: TRBV14
j_call: TRBJ1-2
clone_size: -
d_call: -
cdr3_nt: TGTGCCAGCAGCCAAAGTTTGTATGGCTACACCTTC
cdr3_aa: CASSQSLYGYTF

v_call: TRBV2
j_call: TRBJ2-5
clone_size: few
d_call: TRBD2
cdr3_nt: TGTGCCAGCAGTGATACCCCTGGACTAGCGGGGATTGAGACCCAGTACTTC
cdr3_aa: CASSDTPGLAGIETQYF

v_call: TRBV4-3
j_call: TRBJ1-2
clone_size: -
d_call: -
cdr3_nt: TGCGCCAGCAGCCAACAGGGGTTACCCGGCTACACCTTC
cdr3_aa: CASSQQGLPGYTF

v_call: TRBV4-1
j_call: TRBJ2-1
clone_size: -
d_call: TRBD2
cdr3_nt: TGCGCCAGCAGCCTCGTTGCAGCGGGGTACAATGAGCAGTTCTTC
cdr3_aa: CASSLVAAGYNEQFF

v_call: TRBV11-1
j_call: TRBJ2-3
clone_size: few
d_call: TRBD1
cdr3_nt: TGTGCCAGCAGCGCCCAACAGGGGTTGGGCACAGATACGCAGTATTTT
cdr3_aa: CASSAQQGLGTDTQYF

v_call: TRBV5-1
j_call: TRBJ1-5
clone_size: -
d_call: -
cdr3_nt: TGCGCCAGCAGCTGGGAAGGGATTAGCAATCAGCCCCAGCATTTT
cdr3_aa: CASSWEGISNQPQHF

v_call: TRBV20-1
j_call: TRBJ1-2
clone_size: -
d_call: TRBD1
cdr3_nt: TGCAGTGCTAGAGATAGAACAGGGGGCTCCCCCTCTAACTATGGCTACACCTTC
cdr3_aa: CSARDRTGGSPSNYGYTF

v_call: TRBV9
j_call: TRBJ1-1
clone_size: once
d_call: TRBD1
cdr3_nt: TGTGCCAGCAGCGCCCCGGGACAGGGGGGCGCTGAAGCTTTCTTT
cdr3_aa: CASSAPGQGGAEAFF

v_call: TRBV29-1
j_call: TRBJ2-3
clone_size: few
d_call: TRBD1
cdr3_nt: TGCAGCGTGTACAGGGGGCGCGTAACAGATACGCAGTATTTT
cdr3_aa: CSVYRGRVTDTQYF

v_call: TRBV20-1
j_call: TRBJ1-2
clone_size: few
d_call: -
cdr3_nt: TGCAGTGCTAGAGATCCGGGACTGGGAGGCTACACCTTC
cdr3_aa: CSARDPGLGGYTF

v_call: TRBV20-1
j_call: TRBJ2-3
clone_size: -
d_call: -
cdr3_nt: TGCAGTGCCTTACGGGGGAGCACAGGTACGCAGTATTTT
cdr3_aa: CSALRGSTGTQYF

v_call: TRBV7-9
j_call: TRBJ1-2
clone_size: -
d_call: TRBD1
cdr3_nt: TGTGCCAGCAGCTTAGTAGGGACCCACAGGGGCCCAAAACTTAACTATGGCTACACCTTC
cdr3_aa: CASSLVGTHRGPKLNYGYTF

v_call: TRBV6-1
j_call: TRBJ2-1
clone_size: -
d_call: -
cdr3_nt: TGTGCCAGCAGTCCGAACTTCCGATACAATGAGCAGTTCTTC
cdr3_aa: CASSPNFRYNEQFF

v_call: TRBV29-1
j_call: TRBJ2-7
clone_size: once
d_call: TRBD1
cdr3_nt: TGCAGCGTTTGGGACAGGGGCTACAATGGGCAGTACTTC
cdr3_aa: CSVWDRGYNGQYF

v_call: TRBV7-9
j_call: TRBJ1-1
clone_size: -
d_call: TRBD1
cdr3_nt: TGTGCCAGCAGCAACCGGGACAGGGCGAACACTGAAGCTTTCTTT
cdr3_aa: CASSNRDRANTEAFF

v_call: TRBV20-1
j_call: TRBJ2-5
clone_size: -
d_call: TRBD2
cdr3_nt: TGCAGTGCTTTACTAGCGAGGGTAGAGACCCAGTACTTC
cdr3_aa: CSALLARVETQYF

v_call: TRBV20-1
j_call: TRBJ2-7
clone_size: -
d_call: -
cdr3_nt: TGCAGTGCTAGCCCCCTGACAGGCTCCTACGAGCAGTACTTC
cdr3_aa: CSASPLTGSYEQYF

v_call: TRBV9
j_call: TRBJ1-2
clone_size: few
d_call: -
cdr3_nt: TGTGCCAGCAGCGTAGTGGAAGCCTATGGCTACACCTTC
cdr3_aa: CASSVVEAYGYTF

v_call: TRBV5-1
j_call: TRBJ2-5
clone_size: -
d_call: -
cdr3_nt: TGCGCCAGCAGACAAGAAGGGGGAAAGGGGACCCAGTACTTC
cdr3_aa: CASRQEGGKGTQYF

v_call: TRBV20-1
j_call: TRBJ2-3
clone_size: -
d_call: -
cdr3_nt: TGCAGTGCTAGCCGGGCCGGGGACCATTGGGCAGATACGCAGTATTTT
cdr3_aa: CSASRAGDHWADTQYF

v_call: TRBV12-3/TRBV12-4
j_call: TRBJ2-3
clone_size: few
d_call: -
cdr3_nt: TGTGCCAGCAGTTTCTTTCCGAGCGTAATCACAGATACGCAGTATTTT
cdr3_aa: CASSFFPSVITDTQYF

v_call: TRBV10-3
j_call: TRBJ2-7
clone_size: few
d_call: -
cdr3_nt: TGTGCCTCTTCCGACAGTCCAAGCTACGAGCAGTACTTC
cdr3_aa: CASSDSPSYEQYF